The T cell receptor (beta chain) under discussion was sequenced for a study of cytomegalovirus exposure and HLA in healthy donors. Whole-study findings and limits: An analysis that came later showed most CMV-associated TCR beta chains appearing HLA-restricted. The classifier was said to identify cytomegalovirus status with high specificity and sensitivity.

Germline V gene data show CDR1 as SGHTA and CDR2 as FQGNSA. Trimming removed 5 bases from V and 1 base from J, with 2 bases in between. The CDR3 spans 11 residues. At collection, donors were nominally healthy, but unrecorded immune exposures were probable. Vbeta (60) and Jbeta (13) primers were used in the PCR. Sequenced by immunoSEQ multiplex PCR; TCRdb stores in-frame clones only, minus some. The sample shows 200,000 to 250,000 clones, 75% to 85% of them seen only once. This clone was observed once. The antigen remains unidentified. This chain uses TRBV7-2 with TRBJ1-1; D gene ambiguous. This sequence originates from an older woman in good health and CMV-seropositive. The source material was PBMCs. The CDR3 bases are TGTGCCAGCAGCCAGAACACTGAAGCTTTCTTT. This translates into CASSQNTEAFF.